This entry concerns a single T cell receptor (beta chain). Its specificity is unknown. The data derive from a study of radiotherapy plus CTLA-4 blockade in lung cancer. At the level of the study: Of the patients, 15% to 20% showed objective responses and 31% attained disease control.

Broader study findings: Researchers report tumor-derived TCR clones expanding in blood after radiotherapy plus ipilimumab.

Assay used: immunoSEQ multiplex PCR; TCRdb lists only in-frame clones, some missing. In the table there are tens of thousands of clones, around 84% of which are singletons. Germline assignment: CDR1 SGHRS and CDR2 YFSETQ. The V end lost 0 bases, the J end lost 1 base, and 9 bases lay between the germline ends. The CDR3 runs to 15 residues. The TCR was taken from a human donor with non-small cell lung cancer that progressed on radiotherapy plus ipilimumab. The sequenced sample was peripheral blood, obtained from a patient treated with radiotherapy plus ipilimumab. The J gene is TRBJ2-3, the V gene TRBV5-1; no definite D call. The CDR3 DNA reads TGCGCCAGCAGCTTGGGGAATCGCGGCACAGATACGCAGTATTTT. Amino acids: CASSLGNRGTDTQYF.